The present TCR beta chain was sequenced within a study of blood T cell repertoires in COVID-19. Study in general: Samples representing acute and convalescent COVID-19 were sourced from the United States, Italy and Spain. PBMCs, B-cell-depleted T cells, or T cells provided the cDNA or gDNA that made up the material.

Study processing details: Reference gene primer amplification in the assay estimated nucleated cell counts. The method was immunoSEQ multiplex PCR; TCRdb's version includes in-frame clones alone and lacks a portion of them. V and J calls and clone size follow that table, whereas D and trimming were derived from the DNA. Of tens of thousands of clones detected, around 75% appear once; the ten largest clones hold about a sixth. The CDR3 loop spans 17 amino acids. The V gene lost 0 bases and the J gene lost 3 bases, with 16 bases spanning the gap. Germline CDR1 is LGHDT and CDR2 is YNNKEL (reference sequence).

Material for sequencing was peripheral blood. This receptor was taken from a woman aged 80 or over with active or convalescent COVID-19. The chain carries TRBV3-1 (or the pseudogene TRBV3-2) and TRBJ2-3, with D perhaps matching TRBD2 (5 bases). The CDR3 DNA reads TGTGCCAGCAGCCAAGAACAGCGGACGACGGGTACAGATACGCAGTATTTT. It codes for CASSQEQRTTGTDTQYF.